Below, 16 T cell receptor beta chains from the same sample are listed, as sequenced in a study of blood T cells in healthy people across ages. Alongside a J-beta primer mix, a sample-barcoded 5' primer served in a second PCR lasting about 7 to 12 cycles. One entry per CDR3 protein, called by TCRdb with MiXCR from the 5' RACE reads. The repertoire has about 1,400,000 distinct CDR3 sequences, almost 60% of them found once; the top ten carry about 6.3%. The sequencing input was blood. All receptors come from a man younger than 35 in good health.

This clonotype was counted only a few times. The chain couples TRBV11-2 to TRBJ1-6; D unclear. Germline CDR1 SGHAT, CDR2 FQNNGV. CDR3 length: 15 amino acids. Trimming took off 5 bases at V and 8 bases at J, with 16 bases between the two ends. The DNA for the CDR3 is TGTGCCAGCAGCCAGGAAACACCTCTGTATTCACCCCTCCACTTT. Translated: CASSQETPLYSPLHF.

This clonotype was seen a few times. V usage is TRBV29-1 and J usage is TRBJ2-4, with D unclear. Trimming stripped 3 bases from V and 0 bases from J, with 15 bases between. This CDR3 contains 16 residues. Germline V gene data show CDR1 as SQVTM and CDR2 as ANQGSEA. DNA of the CDR3: TGCAGCGTTGAGATTGGAGCCTATCTAGCCAAAAACATTCAGTACTTC. Translation gives CSVEIGAYLAKNIQYF.

This chain joins TRBV6-5 and TRBJ1-2, with 7 bases matching TRBD1. CDR3 length: 13 residues. Looked up from germline, CDR1 is MNHEY and CDR2 is SVGAGI. J gave up 7 bases and V 6 bases, and 8 bases lay outside the gene matches. CDR3 sequence (DNA): TGTGCCAGCAGCGCCGACAGGGCGGCTGGCTACACCTTC. It translates to CASSADRAAGYTF.

This rearrangement joins TRBV6-1 to TRBJ1-5; the D gene is possibly TRBD1 (6 bases). The CDR3 is made up of 17 amino acids. Germline CDR1 reads MNHNS; CDR2 reads SASEGT. Between the trimmed V and J ends, which lost 2 bases and 0 bases, there was a span of 14 bases. The CDR3 nucleotides are TGTGCCAGCAGTGAAATGGGGGCGGTTTATAGCAATCAGCCCCAGCATTTT. Encoded protein: CASSEMGAVYSNQPQHF.

The chain is built from TRBV28 and TRBJ2-3; D is undetermined. V lost 5 bases and J 4 bases, leaving 10 bases between the germline ends. The CDR3 contains 13 residues. Germline V gene lookup returns CDR1 MDHEN and CDR2 SYDVKM. The CDR3 coding sequence is TGTGCCAGCAGTCCCCCCTACGCAGATACGCAGTATTTT. It codes for CASSPPYADTQYF.

A few counts support this clonotype. CDR3 DNA sequence: TGTGCCAGCAGTCACGGGGGACCCCCGGCGGAGACCCAGTACTTC. It codes for CASSHGGPPAETQYF. The genes are TRBV12-3 or TRBV12-4 and TRBJ2-5, with D perhaps TRBD2 (6 bases). CDR3 length: 15 residues. The V end was cut by 5 bases, the J end by 5 bases, with 18 bases between.

CDR3 in DNA: TGCGCCAGCAGCCAAGTGGCGACAAAGGACACTGAAGCTTTCTTT. It is translated as CASSQVATKDTEAFF. The chain has TRBV4-1 and TRBJ1-1; unclear D gene. Trimming took off 1 base at V and 3 bases at J, with 12 bases between the two ends. Germline V gives CDR1 MGHRA, CDR2 YSYEKL. This CDR3 has 15 amino acids.

This clonotype was picked up one time. The V and J genes are TRBV20-1 and TRBJ2-7, with a tentative D call TRBD2 (5 bases). CDR1 and CDR2 (germline): DFQATT, SNEGSKA (reference sequence). The CDR3 has 13 residues. Trimming took 4 bases from V and 0 from J, leaving 10 bases between them. CDR3 sequence (DNA): TGCAGTGCTACACAACTAGTCTCCTACGAGCAGTACTTC. It encodes CSATQLVSYEQYF.

This clonotype was observed a few times. The chain links TRBV24-1 to TRBJ2-4; D gene uncertain. The CDR3 loop spans 13 amino acids. Germline V CDR1 and CDR2: KGHDR, SFDVKD. V lost 4 bases and J 1 base, leaving 4 bases between the germline ends. The CDR3 nucleotides read TGTGCCACCAGTGAGGGGGCCAAAAACATTCAGTACTTC. It yields the protein CATSEGAKNIQYF.

The table lists this clonotype with a few counts. This chain joins TRBV29-1 and TRBJ2-7, with TRBD2 matching over 13 bases. This CDR3 contains 13 residues. V shed 8 bases, J shed 4 bases, and the junction held 5 bases outside the gene matches. The germline CDR1 and CDR2 sequences are SQVTM and ANQGSEA. The CDR3 coding sequence is TGCAGCATAAGGACTAGCGGGAGTTACGAGCAGTACTTC. This translates into CSIRTSGSYEQYF.

This clonotype was observed a handful of times. The CDR3 sequence is CAISGGVEQYF. The CDR3 nucleotides are TGTGCCATCAGTGGTGGAGTCGAGCAGTACTTC. The chain combines TRBV10-3 with TRBJ2-7; D gene ambiguous. CDR1 ENHRY and CDR2 SYGVKD come from the germline V gene. This CDR3 comprises 11 residues. The V end lost 4 bases, the J end lost 6 bases, and 7 bases lay between the germline ends.

The J gene is TRBJ2-7, the V gene TRBV24-1; the match to TRBD1 covers 7 bases. The germline V gene has CDR1 KGHDR and CDR2 SFDVKD. The CDR3 is 15 amino acids. Trimming at V came to 0 bases and at J to 4 bases, leaving 5 bases not matched to a gene. This chain's CDR3 is CATSDLWGQPYEQYF. The CDR3 DNA sequence: TGTGCCACCAGTGATTTGTGGGGACAGCCTTACGAGCAGTACTTC.

The V gene is TRBV7-9, the J gene TRBJ2-7, with a tentative D call TRBD2 (5 bases). The germline V gene encodes CDR1 SEHNR and CDR2 FQNEAQ (reference sequence). V shed 5 bases and J shed 3 bases, with 17 bases lying between them. The length of the CDR3 is 15 residues. The CDR3 nucleotides are TGTGCCAGCAGCCATAGCGTGGACGCCGACTACGAGCAGTACTTC. It codes for CASSHSVDADYEQYF.

The rearrangement joins TRBV7-9 to TRBJ1-4; the match to TRBD1 covers 9 bases. The V gene's germline CDR1 is SEHNR and CDR2 FQNEAQ (reference sequence). This CDR3 region has 15 residues. V lost 5 bases, J lost 9 bases, and 10 bases stayed unmatched. DNA of the CDR3: TGTGCCAGCAGCCCCTGGACAGGGGAGGTGAAAAAACTGTTTTTT. Its protein product is CASSPWTGEVKKLFF.

This rearrangement joins TRBV5-5 to TRBJ2-7, with D uncertain. Germline lookup yields CDR1 SGHKS and CDR2 YYEKEE (reference sequence). The CDR3 runs to 15 residues. V lost 1 base and J 2 bases, leaving 13 bases between the germline ends. CDR3 residues: CASSLRLALTYEQYF. The CDR3 DNA reads TGTGCCAGCAGCTTGAGATTGGCCTTGACCTACGAGCAGTACTTC.

This clonotype was counted between two and nine times. This chain connects TRBV6-2 or TRBV6-3 to TRBJ1-2; D perhaps matches TRBD1 (6 bases). Per the germline V gene, CDR1 is MNHEY and CDR2 is SVGEGT. The CDR3 loop spans 16 amino acids. Trimming stripped 6 bases from V and 0 bases from J, with 17 bases between. CDR3 protein: CASSPPGTRANYGYTF. Written as DNA, the CDR3 is TGTGCCAGCAGCCCCCCCGGGACACGAGCTAACTATGGCTACACCTTC.